The 9 T cell receptor beta chains given below trace back to one sample, sequenced in a study of early T cells in non-severe SARS-CoV-2 infection. TCRdb analysed the 5' RACE reads with MiXCR anew, one entry per CDR3 protein. The table has just over 95,000 distinct CDR3 sequences, approximately 10% seen once. The sample in question was whole blood, obtained at baseline. The receptor source for this set is an adult who was a healthcare worker with PCR-confirmed SARS-CoV-2 infection or an uninfected control (not recorded which).

The J gene is TRBJ2-5, the V gene TRBV5-1, with 7 bases matching TRBD1. There are 11 residues in the CDR3. V shed 7 bases and J 9 bases; nucleotides not matched to a gene: 6. In germline, CDR1 is SGHRS, CDR2 YFSETQ. DNA for the CDR3: TGCGCCAGCCGGGACAGAGGGCCCCAGTACTTC. It codes for CASRDRGPQYF.

For the CDR3, the DNA is TGCAGTCCTTTGGGGACCGGGGAGCTGTTTTTT. Amino acids: CSPLGTGELFF. The V gene is TRBV20-1, the J gene TRBJ2-2, with D unresolved. Germline CDR1 is DFQATT and CDR2 is SNEGSKA (reference sequence). This CDR3 comprises 11 residues. Trimming removed 8 bases from V and 5 bases from J, with 9 bases in between.

This clonotype was seen only a few times. This chain links TRBV15 with TRBJ2-1, with 10 nucleotides matching TRBD2. The CDR3 spans 16 residues. The germline V gene has CDR1 LNHNV and CDR2 YYDKDF (reference sequence). After removal of 3 bases from V and 7 bases from J, the junction contained 9 bases not matched to a gene. The CDR3 nucleotides are TGTGCCACCAGCAGTTTCCCTAGCGGGAGCAAGAATGAGCAGTTCTTC. Translation: CATSSFPSGSKNEQFF.

This clonotype was recorded at least ten times. The chain links TRBV7-9 to TRBJ2-1, with TRBD1 matching 10 bases. CDR3 size: 13 residues. The germline V gene has CDR1 SEHNR and CDR2 FQNEAQ (reference sequence). V was pared by 5 bases and J by 6 bases, with 1 base of the junction left unmatched. CDR3: CASSGQGGNEQFF. The CDR3 coding sequence is TGTGCCAGCAGCGGACAGGGGGGCAATGAGCAGTTCTTC.

The rearrangement uses TRBV20-1 and TRBJ2-7, with 15 bases fitting TRBD2. CDR1 is DFQATT, CDR2 SNEGSKA, per germline (reference sequence). The V segment lost 2 bases and the J segment 0 bases; nucleotides outside the gene matches: 11. CDR3 length equals 19 residues. This CDR3 reads CSARPPGLAGGGSSYEQYF. CDR3 DNA sequence: TGCAGTGCTAGACCGCCGGGACTAGCGGGAGGTGGGAGCTCCTACGAGCAGTACTTC.

This clonotype was seen at least ten times. This chain uses TRBV19 with TRBJ2-1, with TRBD2 matching 7 bases. There are 15 residues in the CDR3. V gave up 6 bases and J gave up 1 base; unmatched junction bases: 6. Germline V gene data show CDR1 as LNHDA and CDR2 as SQIVND (reference sequence). CDR3 sequence: CASSRLAMSYNEQFF. CDR3 DNA: TGTGCCAGTAGCCGACTAGCAATGTCCTACAATGAGCAGTTCTTC. Full variable domain (missing parts from reference TRBV19 and TRBJ2-1): DGGITQSPKYLFRKEGQNVTLSCEQNLNHDAMYWYRQDPGQGLRLIYYSQIVNDFQKGDIAEGYSVSREKKESFPLTVTSAQKNPTAFYLCASSRLAMSYNEQFFGPGTRLTVL.

This clonotype was seen only a few times. The rearrangement joins TRBV28 to TRBJ2-7; unclear D gene. CDR1 and CDR2 from the germline V gene are MDHEN and SYDVKM. The CDR3 contains 11 residues. The V end lost 7 bases, the J end lost 6 bases, and 10 bases lay between the germline ends. Written as DNA, the CDR3 is TGTGCCAGCAAAGAGTCATCCGAGCAGTACTTC. Its protein is CASKESSEQYF.

The chain has TRBV20-1 and TRBJ2-2; 10 bases align to TRBD2. V lost 0 bases, J lost 4 bases, and 8 bases stayed unmatched. CDR1 is DFQATT, CDR2 SNEGSKA, per germline (reference sequence). The CDR3 spans 17 residues. The CDR3 here is CSARDVSGRRRTGELFF. The CDR3 DNA is TGCAGTGCTAGAGATGTTAGCGGGAGGAGGCGCACCGGGGAGCTGTTTTTT.

This clonotype was found many times. This chain connects TRBV21-1 to TRBJ2-5. TRBV21-1 is given as a pseudogene. The CDR3 has 17 residues. CDR3 residues: CASSKALQTGIQETQYF. The CDR3 nucleotides read TGTGCCAGCAGCAAAGCGCTTCAGACTGGGATCCAAGAGACCCAGTACTTC.